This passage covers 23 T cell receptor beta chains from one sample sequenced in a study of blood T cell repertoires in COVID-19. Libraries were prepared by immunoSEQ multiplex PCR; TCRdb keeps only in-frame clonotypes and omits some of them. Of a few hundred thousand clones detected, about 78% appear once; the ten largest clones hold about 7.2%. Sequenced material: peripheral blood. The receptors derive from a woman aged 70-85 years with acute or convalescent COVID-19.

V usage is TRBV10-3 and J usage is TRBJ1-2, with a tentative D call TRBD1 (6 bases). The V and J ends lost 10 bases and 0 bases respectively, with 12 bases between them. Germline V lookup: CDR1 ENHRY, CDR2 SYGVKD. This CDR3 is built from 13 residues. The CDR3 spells CATAGVANYGYTF. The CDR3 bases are TGTGCCACCGCAGGGGTAGCTAACTATGGCTACACCTTC.

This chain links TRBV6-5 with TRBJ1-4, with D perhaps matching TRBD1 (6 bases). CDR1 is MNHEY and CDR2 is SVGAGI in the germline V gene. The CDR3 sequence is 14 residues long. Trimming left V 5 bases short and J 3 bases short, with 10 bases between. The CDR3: CASSQGIANEKLFF. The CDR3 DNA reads TGTGCCAGCAGTCAGGGGATTGCTAATGAAAAACTGTTTTTT.

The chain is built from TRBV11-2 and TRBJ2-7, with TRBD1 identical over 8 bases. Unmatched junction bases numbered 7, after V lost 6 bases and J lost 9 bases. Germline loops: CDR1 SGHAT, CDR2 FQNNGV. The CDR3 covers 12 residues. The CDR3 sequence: CASRFGQGPQYF. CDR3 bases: TGTGCCAGCAGATTCGGACAGGGACCGCAGTACTTC. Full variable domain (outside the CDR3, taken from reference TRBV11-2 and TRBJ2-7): EAGVAQSPRYKIIEKRQSVAFWCNPISGHATLYWYQQILGQGPKLLIQFQNNGVVDDSQLPKDRFSAERLKGVDSTLKIQPAKLEDSAVYLCASRFGQGPQYFGPGTRLTVT.

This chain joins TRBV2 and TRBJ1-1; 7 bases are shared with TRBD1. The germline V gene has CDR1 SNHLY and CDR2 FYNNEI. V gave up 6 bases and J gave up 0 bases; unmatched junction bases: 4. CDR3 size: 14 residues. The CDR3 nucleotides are TGTGCCAGCAGGAGGGACAGACTGAACACTGAAGCTTTCTTT. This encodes CASRRDRLNTEAFF. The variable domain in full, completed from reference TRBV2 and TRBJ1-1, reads EPEVTQTPSHQVTQMGQEVILRCVPISNHLYFYWYRQILGQKVEFLVSFYNNEISEKSEIFDDQFSVERPDGSNFTLKIRSTKLEDSAMYFCASRRDRLNTEAFFGQGTRLTVV.

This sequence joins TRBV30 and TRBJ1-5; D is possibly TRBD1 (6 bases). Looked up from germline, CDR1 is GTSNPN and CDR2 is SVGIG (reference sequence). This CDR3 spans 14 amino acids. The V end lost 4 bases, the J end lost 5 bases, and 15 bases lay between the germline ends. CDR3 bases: TGTGCCTGGAAGATTCAGGGGAAGTATCAGCCCCAGCATTTT. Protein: CAWKIQGKYQPQHF.

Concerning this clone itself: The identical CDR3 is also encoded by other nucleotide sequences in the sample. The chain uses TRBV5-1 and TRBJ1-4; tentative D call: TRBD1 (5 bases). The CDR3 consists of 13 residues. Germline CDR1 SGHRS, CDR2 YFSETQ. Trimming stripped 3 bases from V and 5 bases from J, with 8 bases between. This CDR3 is CASSSQGNEKLFF. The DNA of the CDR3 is TGCGCCAGCAGCTCCCAGGGAAATGAAAAACTGTTTTTT. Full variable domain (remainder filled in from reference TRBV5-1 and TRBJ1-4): KAGVTQTPRYLIKTRGQQVTLSCSPISGHRSVSWYQQTPGQGLQFLFEYFSETQRNKGNFPGRFSGRQFSNSRSEMNVSTLELGDSALYLCASSSQGNEKLFFGSGTQLSVL.

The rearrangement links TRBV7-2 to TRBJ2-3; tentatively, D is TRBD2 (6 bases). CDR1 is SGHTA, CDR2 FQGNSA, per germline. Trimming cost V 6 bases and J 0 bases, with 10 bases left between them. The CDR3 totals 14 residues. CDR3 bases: TGTGCCAGCAGTCTTGCGGGGAGCACAGATACGCAGTATTTT. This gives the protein CASSLAGSTDTQYF. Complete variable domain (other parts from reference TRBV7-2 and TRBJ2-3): GAGVSQSPSNKVTEKGKDVELRCDPISGHTALYWYRQSLGQGLEFLIYFQGNSAPDKSGLPSDRFSAERTGGSVSTLTIQRTQQEDSAVYLCASSLAGSTDTQYFGPGTRLTVL.

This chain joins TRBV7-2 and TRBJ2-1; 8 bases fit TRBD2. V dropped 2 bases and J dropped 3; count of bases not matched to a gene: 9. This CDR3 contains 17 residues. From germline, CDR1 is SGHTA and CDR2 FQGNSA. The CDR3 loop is CASSLKWIRGGYNEQFF. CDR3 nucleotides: TGTGCCAGCAGCTTAAAATGGATTCGGGGGGGCTACAATGAGCAGTTCTTC.

CDR3: CSALQGNEQYF. The CDR3 coding sequence is TGCAGTGCGCTACAGGGTAACGAGCAGTACTTC. The chain carries TRBV20-1 and TRBJ2-7; a possible D gene is TRBD1 (6 bases). From germline, CDR1 is DFQATT and CDR2 SNEGSKA (reference sequence). The CDR3 is 11 amino acids. Trimming left V 6 bases short and J 5 bases short, with 11 bases between.

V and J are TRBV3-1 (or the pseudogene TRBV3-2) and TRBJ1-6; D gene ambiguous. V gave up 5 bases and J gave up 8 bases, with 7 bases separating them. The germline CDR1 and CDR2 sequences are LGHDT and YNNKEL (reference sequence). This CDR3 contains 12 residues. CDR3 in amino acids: CASSDGDSPLHF. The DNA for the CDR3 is TGTGCCAGCAGCGACGGAGATTCACCCCTCCACTTT.

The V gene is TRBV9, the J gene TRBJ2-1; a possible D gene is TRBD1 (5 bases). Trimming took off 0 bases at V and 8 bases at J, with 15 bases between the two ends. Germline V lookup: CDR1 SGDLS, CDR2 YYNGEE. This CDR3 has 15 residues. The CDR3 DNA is TGTGCCAGCAGCGTAGGAGCGTCTCTACAGGATGAGCAGTTCTTC. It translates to CASSVGASLQDEQFF.

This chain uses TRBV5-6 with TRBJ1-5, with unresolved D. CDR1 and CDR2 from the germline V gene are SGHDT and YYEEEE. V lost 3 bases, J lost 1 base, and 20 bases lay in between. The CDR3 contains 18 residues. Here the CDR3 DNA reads TGTGCCAGCAGCTACAAGCGGGGTGGCTCTTCCAGCAATCAGCCCCAGCATTTT. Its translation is CASSYKRGGSSSNQPQHF.

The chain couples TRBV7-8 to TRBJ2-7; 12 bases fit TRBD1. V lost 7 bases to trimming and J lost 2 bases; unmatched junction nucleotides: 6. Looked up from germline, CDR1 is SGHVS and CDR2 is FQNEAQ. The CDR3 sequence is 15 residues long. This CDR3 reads CASILGTGGTYEQYF. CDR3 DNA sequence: TGTGCCAGCATCCTCGGGACAGGGGGCACCTACGAGCAGTACTTC.

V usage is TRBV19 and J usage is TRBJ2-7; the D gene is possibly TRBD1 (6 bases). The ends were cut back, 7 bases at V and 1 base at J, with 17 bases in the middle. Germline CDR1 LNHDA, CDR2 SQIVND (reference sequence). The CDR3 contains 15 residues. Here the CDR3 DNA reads TGTGCCAGTAACCTCGCTGGGGGCGCGTCCTACGAGCAGTACTTC. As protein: CASNLAGGASYEQYF.

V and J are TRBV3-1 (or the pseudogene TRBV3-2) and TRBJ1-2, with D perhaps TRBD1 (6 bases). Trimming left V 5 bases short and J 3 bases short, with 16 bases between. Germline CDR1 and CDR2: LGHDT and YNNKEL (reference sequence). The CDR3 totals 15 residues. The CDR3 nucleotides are TGTGCCAGCAGCTCCCGGGACAACCAGCACTATGGCTACACCTTC. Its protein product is CASSSRDNQHYGYTF.

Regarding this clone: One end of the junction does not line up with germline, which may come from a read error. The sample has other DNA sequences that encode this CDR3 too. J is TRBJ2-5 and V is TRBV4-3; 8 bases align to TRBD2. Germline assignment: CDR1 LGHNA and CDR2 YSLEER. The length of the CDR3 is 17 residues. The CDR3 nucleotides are TGCGCCCGCAGCCCGGGGGGGGCGGGGGGAATACAAGAGACCCAGTACTTC. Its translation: CARSPGGAGGIQETQYF.

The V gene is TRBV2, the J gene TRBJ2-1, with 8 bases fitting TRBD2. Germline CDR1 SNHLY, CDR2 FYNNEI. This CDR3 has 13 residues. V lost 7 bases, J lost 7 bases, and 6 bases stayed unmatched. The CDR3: CASTSGGVNEQFF. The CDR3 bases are TGTGCCAGCACCAGCGGGGGTGTAAATGAGCAGTTCTTC.

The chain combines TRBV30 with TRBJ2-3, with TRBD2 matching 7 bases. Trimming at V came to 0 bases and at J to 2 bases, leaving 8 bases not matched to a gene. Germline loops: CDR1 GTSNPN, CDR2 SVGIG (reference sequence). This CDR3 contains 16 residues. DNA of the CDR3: TGTGCCTGGAGTGTCTTGGCGGGGGAGACCACAGATACGCAGTATTTT. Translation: CAWSVLAGETTDTQYF.

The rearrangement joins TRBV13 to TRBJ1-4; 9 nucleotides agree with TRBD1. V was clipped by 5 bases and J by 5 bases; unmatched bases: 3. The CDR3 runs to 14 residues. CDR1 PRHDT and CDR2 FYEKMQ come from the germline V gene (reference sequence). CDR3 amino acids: CASSRQGENEKLFF. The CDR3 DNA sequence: TGTGCCAGCAGCAGACAGGGGGAGAATGAAAAACTGTTTTTT.

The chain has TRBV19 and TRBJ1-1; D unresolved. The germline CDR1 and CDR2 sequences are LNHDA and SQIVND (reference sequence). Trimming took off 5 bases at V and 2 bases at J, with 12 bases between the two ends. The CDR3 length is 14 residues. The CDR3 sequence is CASSPVQANTEAFF. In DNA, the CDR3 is TGTGCCAGTAGTCCTGTGCAGGCTAACACTGAAGCTTTCTTT.

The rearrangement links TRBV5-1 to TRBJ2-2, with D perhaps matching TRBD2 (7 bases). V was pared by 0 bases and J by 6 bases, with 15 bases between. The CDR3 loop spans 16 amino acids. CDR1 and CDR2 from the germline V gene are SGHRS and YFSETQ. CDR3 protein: CASSLAGGAGAGELFF. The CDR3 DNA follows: TGCGCCAGCAGCTTGGCGGGGGGCGCGGGAGCCGGGGAGCTGTTTTTT.

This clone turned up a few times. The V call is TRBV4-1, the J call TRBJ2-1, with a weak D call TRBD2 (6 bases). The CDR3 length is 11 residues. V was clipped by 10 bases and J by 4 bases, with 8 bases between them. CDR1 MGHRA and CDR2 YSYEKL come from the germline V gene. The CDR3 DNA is TGCGCCACCCGGGGGTACAATGAGCAGTTCTTC. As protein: CATRGYNEQFF.

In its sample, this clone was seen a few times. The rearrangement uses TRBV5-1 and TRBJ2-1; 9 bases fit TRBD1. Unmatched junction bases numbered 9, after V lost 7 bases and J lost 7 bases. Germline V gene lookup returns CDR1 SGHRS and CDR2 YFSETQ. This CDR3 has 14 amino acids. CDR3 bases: TGCGCCAGCGCGGGACAGGGCGAAGGGAATGAGCAGTTCTTC. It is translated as CASAGQGEGNEQFF.